This entry is about one T cell receptor (beta chain). The CDR3 covers 13 residues. V lost 4 bases, J lost 9 bases, and 10 bases lay in between. Germline assignment: CDR1 SNHLY and CDR2 FYNNEI. Clones were sequenced by immunoSEQ multiplex PCR, and TCRdb holds only the in-frame ones, with some missing. The table shows about 420,000 clones, with around 89% occurring only once. These data are taken from a study of Ad26.COV2.S vaccination and SARS-CoV-2 variants. Study in general: Donor joined the COV1001 Ad26.COV2.S trial arm. The authors gave Ad26.COV2.S intramuscularly, either once or twice 56 days apart.

The treatment is: over 15 received Ad26.COV2.S at low or high dose, single or two shots; 5 received placebo; per-sample allocation not given. Day 63 after the first vaccine or placebo injection was the time point for sampling. Donation came from an adult in Boston who was aged 18-55 years. This chain uses TRBV2 with TRBJ1-6; unclear D gene. The sequences come from peripheral blood, collected in a trial of Ad26.COV2.S vaccine versus placebo. The receptor comes from a person between 18 and 60 years old who received the Ad26.COV2.S COVID-19 vaccine or a placebo. CDR3 amino acids: CASSGLSFSPLHF. DNA for the CDR3: TGTGCCAGCAGTGGACTCTCTTTTTCACCCCTCCACTTT.